The clone carrying this TCR beta chain came up a few times. The data stem from a study of blood T cell repertoires in COVID-19. Overall study: PBMCs, B-cell-depleted T cells, or T cells were the source of the cDNA or gDNA that made up the material.

Per the authors' pipeline: Scientists estimated how many nucleated cells there were by amplifying reference gene primers. The method was immunoSEQ multiplex PCR; TCRdb's version includes in-frame clones alone and lacks a portion of them. V, J and clone size were drawn from that table, and D and trimming were deduced from the DNA. The sample comprises over 600,000 clones, 85% to 90% of which are singletons, and more than 0.25% rests with the top ten. This CDR3 is 14 amino acids long. V shed 2 bases, J shed 7 bases, and the junction held 5 bases outside the gene matches. CDR1 is SGHRS and CDR2 is YFSETQ in the germline V gene.

The sample comprised peripheral blood. The sequence came from a young woman with acute or convalescent COVID-19. The chain couples TRBV5-1 to TRBJ1-4; 7 nucleotides agree with TRBD1. CDR3 protein: CASSLKGAVEKLFF. CDR3 coding DNA: TGCGCCAGCAGCTTAAAGGGGGCAGTTGAAAAACTGTTTTTT.